Listed here are 23 T cell receptor beta chains from one sample, sequenced in a study of identical twins. TCRdb reanalysed the 5' RACE reads using MiXCR and keeps one entry per CDR3 protein. The sample shows some 710,000 distinct CDR3 sequences, approximately 6% of them seen only once. Sequencing input: naive T cells sorted from blood. Receptor source: a man between 18 and 35 years old in good health.

At least ten counts were recorded for this clonotype. The chain links TRBV4-1 to TRBJ2-3, with 8 bases matching TRBD2. CDR1 is MGHRA and CDR2 is YSYEKL in the germline V gene. Germline trimming cut 1 base from V and 5 bases from J; bases unmatched to any gene: 2. The CDR3 totals 14 residues. Here the CDR3 reads CASSQGLAGDTQYF. The CDR3 region has the DNA TGCGCCAGCAGCCAAGGGCTAGCGGGAGATACGCAGTATTTT.

The table lists this clonotype with a few counts. This sequence joins TRBV20-1 and TRBJ1-4; D is unresolved. V lost 2 bases and J 4 bases, leaving 14 bases between the germline ends. Per the germline V gene, CDR1 is DFQATT and CDR2 is SNEGSKA (reference sequence). The CDR3 runs 15 residues. CDR3 sequence reads: CSARPSQKRNEKLFF. The CDR3 bases are TGCAGTGCTAGACCATCACAGAAACGTAATGAAAAACTGTTTTTT.

The chain carries TRBV29-1 and TRBJ2-3; 14 bases match TRBD2. The length of the CDR3 is 16 residues. Trimming at V came to 7 bases and at J to 4 bases, leaving 10 bases not matched to a gene. CDR1 and CDR2 (germline): SQVTM, ANQGSEA. The CDR3 nucleotides read TGCAGCGCGGGGACTAGCGGGAGCATGGGCCCAGATACGCAGTATTTT. Its translation is CSAGTSGSMGPDTQYF.

The chain recombines TRBV7-2 with TRBJ2-7; 11 nucleotides line up with TRBD1. Trimming at V came to 4 bases and at J to 1 base, leaving 3 bases not matched to a gene. Germline CDR1 is SGHTA and CDR2 is FQGNSA. The CDR3 loop spans 15 amino acids. The DNA for the CDR3 is TGTGCCAGCAGCTCGGGACAGGGGGTGTCCTACGAGCAGTACTTC. Translation: CASSSGQGVSYEQYF.

Many counts were recorded for this clonotype. The chain carries TRBV5-1 and TRBJ1-1; no definite D call. The V end lost 7 bases, the J end lost 1 base, and 17 bases lay between the germline ends. Germline V gene data show CDR1 as SGHRS and CDR2 as YFSETQ. This CDR3 spans 15 amino acids. The CDR3 loop is CASRAQQRGNTEAFF. The DNA for the CDR3 is TGCGCCAGCCGAGCTCAGCAGAGAGGGAACACTGAAGCTTTCTTT.

Only a few counts were recorded for this clonotype. This rearrangement joins TRBV11-2 to TRBJ1-4, with D hard to call. Germline CDR1 reads SGHAT; CDR2 reads FQNNGV. This CDR3 is 16 amino acids long. The ends were cut back, 4 bases at V and 0 bases at J, with 12 bases in the middle. The CDR3 is CASSSGLLATNEKLFF. Written as DNA, the CDR3 is TGTGCCAGCAGCTCTGGACTTCTAGCAACTAATGAAAAACTGTTTTTT. Drawing the rest from reference TRBV11-2 and TRBJ1-4, the complete variable domain is EAGVAQSPRYKIIEKRQSVAFWCNPISGHATLYWYQQILGQGPKLLIQFQNNGVVDDSQLPKDRFSAERLKGVDSTLKIQPAKLEDSAVYLCASSSGLLATNEKLFFGSGTQLSVL.

This rearrangement joins TRBV6-2 or TRBV6-3 to TRBJ1-1; D is unresolved. Trimming cost V 8 bases and J 0 bases, with 19 bases left between them. CDR3 length: 16 amino acids. Germline lookup yields CDR1 MNHEY and CDR2 SVGEGT. CDR3 region: CASGTLQQTLNTEAFF. Here the CDR3 DNA reads TGTGCCAGCGGCACTCTACAGCAGACTCTGAACACTGAAGCTTTCTTT.

This clonotype was counted many times. The rearrangement uses TRBV15 and TRBJ1-4; 7 bases line up with TRBD1. V dropped 1 base and J dropped 6; count of bases not matched to a gene: 2. The CDR3 extends over 14 amino acids. The germline gives CDR1 LNHNV, CDR2 YYDKDF (reference sequence). CDR3 sequence (DNA): TGTGCCACCAGCAGAGGTGGGACAGATGAAAAACTGTTTTTT. Translating gives CATSRGGTDEKLFF.

The chain uses TRBV28 and TRBJ2-1, with TRBD2 identical over 12 bases. The CDR3 runs 20 residues. V shed 3 bases and J 0 bases; nucleotides not matched to a gene: 12. CDR1 and CDR2 from the germline V gene are MDHEN and SYDVKM. The CDR3: CASSFLLLAGGTYSYNEQFF. The CDR3, as DNA: TGTGCCAGCAGTTTCCTGCTACTAGCGGGAGGCACGTACTCCTACAATGAGCAGTTCTTC.

This chain connects TRBV20-1 to TRBJ2-1; D is tentatively TRBD1 or TRBD2 (5 bases each). V lost 1 base and J 13 bases, leaving 11 bases between the germline ends. CDR1 DFQATT and CDR2 SNEGSKA come from the germline V gene (reference sequence). CDR3 length: 11 amino acids. CDR3 sequence (DNA): TGCAGTGCTAGAGTGGGGGATTCCCAGTTCTTC. Translation gives CSARVGDSQFF.

The chain joins TRBV7-2 to TRBJ1-4; tentative D call: TRBD1 (6 bases). The CDR3 is 16 amino acids. Germline V gene lookup returns CDR1 SGHTA and CDR2 FQGNSA. V dropped 2 bases and J dropped 3 bases, with 13 bases sitting between them. The chain's CDR3 is CASSLSRGRSNEKLFF. The CDR3 bases are TGTGCCAGCAGCTTAAGCCGGGGGCGGTCTAATGAAAAACTGTTTTTT. Variable domain in full (rest from reference TRBV7-2 and TRBJ1-4): GAGVSQSPSNKVTEKGKDVELRCDPISGHTALYWYRQSLGQGLEFLIYFQGNSAPDKSGLPSDRFSAERTGGSVSTLTIQRTQQEDSAVYLCASSLSRGRSNEKLFFGSGTQLSVL.

This clonotype was recorded at least ten times. The chain carries TRBV4-3 and TRBJ2-5; the D gene is possibly TRBD2 (6 bases). Germline values: CDR1 LGHNA, CDR2 YSLEER. V lost 1 base, J lost 5 bases, and 11 bases lay in between. The CDR3 extends over 14 amino acids. The chain's CDR3 is CASSQGASEETQYF. Written as DNA, the CDR3 is TGCGCCAGCAGCCAAGGGGCTAGCGAGGAGACCCAGTACTTC.

This clonotype was recorded at least ten times. The V and J genes are TRBV29-1 and TRBJ2-7; no reliable D call. In germline, CDR1 is SQVTM, CDR2 ANQGSEA. The CDR3 extends over 14 amino acids. V shed 4 bases and J shed 0 bases, with 13 bases lying between them. The CDR3 sequence is CSVALSENSYEQYF. In DNA form, the CDR3 reads TGCAGCGTTGCCCTAAGTGAAAACTCCTACGAGCAGTACTTC.

This clonotype has ten or more counts. The chain employs TRBV2 and TRBJ2-7; 7 bases align to TRBD1. Per the germline V gene, CDR1 is SNHLY and CDR2 is FYNNEI. After removal of 0 bases from V and 7 bases from J, the junction contained 6 bases not matched to a gene. The CDR3 contains 14 residues. CDR3 coding DNA: TGTGCCAGCAGTGAAGCCGGGATCAGGGGGGAGCAGTACTTC. Residues: CASSEAGIRGEQYF.

This clonotype was seen many times. The V and J genes are TRBV4-3 and TRBJ2-3, with TRBD2 as a possible D gene (6 bases). Per germline, CDR1 LGHNA and CDR2 YSLEER. CDR3 length equals 14 residues. V was shortened by 1 base and J by 2 bases, with 7 bases between the two germline ends. The CDR3 DNA follows: TGCGCCAGCAGCCAAGTAGCGGACACAGATACGCAGTATTTT. Its protein is CASSQVADTDTQYF.

There are many counts of this clonotype. The J gene is TRBJ2-1, the V gene TRBV18, with 12 bases lining up with TRBD1. Germline V lookup: CDR1 KGHSH, CDR2 LQKENI. The CDR3 length is 15 residues. The trim removed 3 bases at V and 10 bases at J, leaving 7 bases unmatched. For the CDR3, the DNA is TGTGCCAGCTCACCTCCGGGACAGGGGGCTTGGGAGCAGTTCTTC. Translated, it gives CASSPPGQGAWEQFF.

This clonotype was detected only a few times. The genes are TRBV4-1 and TRBJ2-3, with D perhaps matching TRBD1 (6 bases). The CDR3 extends over 16 amino acids. CDR1 is MGHRA, CDR2 YSYEKL, per germline. With 2 bases removed from V and 3 bases from J, the gap between germline ends came to 15 bases. The CDR3 DNA follows: TGCGCCAGCAGCCAAATCGGCAGGGGTAATACAGATACGCAGTATTTT. This gives the protein CASSQIGRGNTDTQYF.

The V gene is TRBV6-4, the J gene TRBJ2-2; 10 bases match TRBD2. V lost 6 bases, J lost 0 bases, and 7 bases stayed unmatched. CDR3 length equals 17 residues. Germline CDR1 MRHNA, CDR2 SNTAGT. CDR3 loop: CASSRLAGGANTGELFF. CDR3 bases: TGTGCCAGCAGCCGACTAGCGGGTGGGGCGAACACCGGGGAGCTGTTTTTT.

This clonotype was seen a handful of times. The V gene is TRBV4-1, the J gene TRBJ2-6; tentatively, D is TRBD1 (6 bases). Trimming shortened V by 0 bases and J by 0 bases, and 24 bases separated the two germline ends. The germline gives CDR1 MGHRA, CDR2 YSYEKL. The CDR3 consists of 22 residues. The CDR3 DNA sequence: TGCGCCAGCAGCCAAGATTACTGGTTCGGACAGCCGGATAACTCTGGGGCCAACGTCCTGACTTTC. Translating it yields CASSQDYWFGQPDNSGANVLTF.

This clonotype was counted at least ten times. The chain uses TRBV18 and TRBJ2-2; TRBD2 matches 10 bases. Germline V gene data show CDR1 as KGHSH and CDR2 as LQKENI. With 5 bases clipped from V and 6 bases from J, the junction kept 9 bases outside the gene matches. CDR3 length: 16 residues. The DNA for the CDR3 is TGTGCCAGCTCAACCATCGTAGCGGGAGGTTCCGGGGAGCTGTTTTTT. Protein sequence: CASSTIVAGGSGELFF.

This clonotype has a count of ten or more. This chain links TRBV6-1 with TRBJ2-3; 9 nucleotides align to TRBD1. V gave up 7 bases and J gave up 2 bases; unmatched junction bases: 4. The CDR3 runs 14 residues. Germline assignment: CDR1 MNHNS and CDR2 SASEGT. The CDR3 sequence: CASTRDRVTDTQYF. In DNA, the CDR3 is TGTGCCAGCACTAGGGACAGGGTCACAGATACGCAGTATTTT.

This clonotype turned up a few times. This chain links TRBV7-8 with TRBJ2-7; a weak D match, TRBD1 (6 bases). V was pared by 1 base and J by 4 bases, with 14 bases between. The V gene's germline CDR1 is SGHVS and CDR2 FQNEAQ. This CDR3 is built from 15 residues. CDR3 DNA sequence: TGTGCCAGCAGCTTAGGGCCGGGACACCAATACGAGCAGTACGTC. Amino acid sequence: CASSLGPGHQYEQYV.

This clonotype has at least ten counts. The chain is built from TRBV5-1 and TRBJ2-2; 10 bases line up with TRBD2. The germline CDR1 and CDR2 sequences are SGHRS and YFSETQ. The CDR3 runs to 14 residues. V shed 7 bases and J 4 bases; nucleotides not matched to a gene: 4. CDR3 sequence (DNA): TGCGCCAGCCGACTAGCGGGTAGCACCGGGGAGCTGTTTTTT. This gives the protein CASRLAGSTGELFF.